The entry below describes one T cell receptor (beta chain). Its antigen target is currently unknown. Nothing much larger sits one base from this clone, and base qualities are not available. RNA was extracted using the RNeasy kit, and about 0.45 to 1 microgram was reverse transcribed with random hexamers. The immunoSEQ multiplex PCR assay, which covers 54 Vbeta and 13 Jbeta segments, was used to amplify TCR beta CDR3 regions. PCR amplification bias was corrected using a synthetic template baseline for primer optimization and computational correction. The authors' analysis ran thus. Reads were annotated to V, D and J genes according to IMGT and were analyzed with immunoSEQ Analyzer, with only productive sequences retained. Clonality was calculated as one minus the Shannon entropy normalized by log2 of the number of productive unique sequences. For each patient and control, public and private clones were evaluated among the 100 most prevalent clones. Clones were defined as Susac-specific if absent from the healthy and MS cohorts, from 1052 published viral clones and from other ImmuneACCESS disease sequences. Using fastp at Q25 and MiXCR, TCRdb reprocessed the public reads and kept productive beta chains. Each entry merges the rows of one CDR3 protein and shows their most common DNA and genes. V and J calls and clone size were set by TCRdb, not the authors. The sample records about 80,000 distinct CDR3 sequences, roughly 93% of which are singletons. The ten biggest clones cover 0.26% of the sample.

Peripheral blood CD8+ and CD4+ T cells from healthy donors, Susac syndrome patients and multiple sclerosis patients were profiled by high-throughput TCR beta sequencing. The healthy donors served as controls matched for age and sex. Bulk CD8+ and CD4+ T cells were purified by magnetic negative isolation, whereas CD8+ TEMRA cells were enriched by FACS. Blood was drawn into EDTA tubes, processed within 24 hours, and PBMCs were isolated by density gradient centrifugation. PBMCs intended for TCR sequencing were cryopreserved in liquid nitrogen and thawed later in a water bath at 37 degrees C. The sorted or isolated CD4+, CD8+ and CD8+ TEMRA cells reached a purity of at least 90%. The data belong to a study of CD8 T cells in Susac syndrome (dated by TCRdb to between 2018 and 2021). Looking at the study overall: Repertoire sequencing was used to test whether CD8+ T cell activation and differentiation in Susac syndrome was antigen driven. The study compared CD8+ T cell repertoire clonality among around 11 healthy donors, roughly 14 Susac syndrome patients and fewer than 19 multiple sclerosis patients. Findings and caveats that apply to the study as a whole: The number of individuals in the TCR sequencing and HLA analysis was acknowledged as relatively small.

CDR1 and CDR2, looked up from the germline V gene, are SGHDT and YYEEEE. CDR3 length: 12 amino acids, cysteine to phenylalanine. Kept here is only the CDR3 DNA, which spans 36 bases and is read in frame from base 1. V lost 2 bases and J lost 8 bases; the stretch between them is 10 bases long. Sequences were obtained from CD8+ T cells from PBMCs. The chain uses TRBV5-6 and TRBJ1-2, and perhaps TRBD1 as D gene, on 5 matching bases. The clonotype comes from a human donor in good health. The DNA sequence is TGTGCCAGCAGCTTTTGGACATACGGCTACACCTTC. The encoded protein is CASSFWTYGYTF. Beyond the CDR3, the reference TRBV5-6 and TRBJ1-2 genes provide the residues; the full variable domain reads: DAGVTQSPTHLIKTRGQQVTLRCSPKSGHDTVSWYQQALGQGPQFIFQYYEEEERQRGNFPDRFSGHQFPNYSSELNVNALLLGDSALYLCASSFWTYGYTFGSGTRLTVV.